These 6 T cell receptor beta chains originate from one sample sequenced in a study of tumor-infiltrating lymphocytes in primary liver carcinoma. Germline DNA was extracted too, while blood RNA derived from unsorted whole blood. Making TCR beta cDNA involved around 500 ng total RNA and a constant-region primer. The TCR beta library was amplified through three nested multiplex PCR rounds in a modified ARM-PCR procedure. Rounds one and two of PCR, each of 10 cycles, were primed with TRBV1-TRBV30 forward primers and a C-beta reverse primer. MiXCR was run by TCRdb on the multiplex PCR reads, yielding one entry per CDR3 protein. The sample yields approximately 330,000 distinct CDR3 sequences, almost 65% seen once. Sequenced material: peripheral blood. Receptor source: a man aged 35 to 55 with primary liver carcinoma and hepatitis B virus infection.

This clonotype showed up just a few times. The J gene is TRBJ2-3, the V gene TRBV5-1, with 7 bases matching TRBD1. CDR1 and CDR2 from the germline V gene are SGHRS and YFSETQ. This CDR3 has 14 amino acids. V trimming: 7 bases; J trimming: 2 bases; junction bases outside the gene matches: 7. The CDR3 DNA reads TGCGCCAGCTATCCGGGACAGAACACAGATACGCAGTATTTT. This sequence encodes CASYPGQNTDTQYF.

In the case of this clonotype: A read error is possible here, since a much larger clone lies one base away. V and J are TRBV4-3 and TRBJ2-7, with 7 bases matching TRBD2. The germline gives CDR1 LGHNA, CDR2 YSLEER. The length of the CDR3 is 14 residues. The CDR3 region has the DNA TGCGCCAGCGGCCAAGACGCGGGAGTCTACGAGCAGTACTTC. Amino acids: CASGQDAGVYEQYF.

To note about this clonotype: A much larger clone differs by one base, so this may be a read error. V gene TRBV12-3 or TRBV12-4 combines with J gene TRBJ1-2, with unresolved D. The CDR3 has 13 amino acids. V shed 0 bases and J shed 10 bases, with 12 bases lying between them. CDR3 sequence reads: CASSLAQVDVYTF. As DNA, the CDR3 is TGTGCCAGCAGTTTAGCGCAGGTGGATGTCTACACCTTC.

This clonotype was counted at least ten times. CDR3 loop: CSVGTSGEFNEQFF. The CDR3 nucleotides read TGCAGCGTTGGGACTAGCGGGGAATTCAATGAGCAGTTCTTC. The chain employs TRBV29-1 and TRBJ2-1; 12 bases match TRBD2. Germline loops: CDR1 SQVTM, CDR2 ANQGSEA. Losses at the gene ends were 4 bases for V and 6 bases for J; bases not matched to a gene: 4. This CDR3 comprises 14 residues.

This chain connects TRBV11-2 to TRBJ2-5, with D unresolved. The CDR3 contains 14 residues. CDR1 is SGHAT and CDR2 is FQNNGV in the germline V gene. Trimming left V 2 bases short and J 5 bases short, with 12 bases between. The CDR3 is CASSLREASETQYF. The CDR3 DNA is TGTGCCAGCAGCTTACGAGAGGCGTCTGAGACCCAGTACTTC.

The V call is TRBV13, the J call TRBJ1-1; the D gene is possibly TRBD1 (6 bases). Germline V gene lookup returns CDR1 PRHDT and CDR2 FYEKMQ (reference sequence). The V and J ends lost 6 bases and 14 bases respectively, with 22 bases between them. The CDR3 runs to 13 residues. The CDR3 loop is CASSATGLDPPFF. In nucleotides, the CDR3 is TGTGCCAGCAGTGCAACAGGGTTGGACCCCCCCTTCTTT.